Listed below are T cell receptor beta chains from one sample, sequenced in a study of cytomegalovirus exposure and HLA in healthy donors. Measured with immunoSEQ multiplex PCR; TCRdb has only the in-frame clones, and not every one. The sample includes 170,000 or so clones, 75% to 85% of them seen just once. The sequencing sample was made of PBMCs. The source of these receptors is an older woman in good health and CMV-seropositive. Each CDR3 is given with its conserved first and last residue. The order of the fields is clone size, V gene, D gene, J gene, CDR3 DNA, CDR3 protein. The D gene is left open where the match is weak. Some rows mark clone size as missing; the rest say once, few, many or name a class of expanded clone.

clone size: NA; V gene: TRBV27; D gene: NA; J gene: TRBJ1-6; CDR3 DNA: TGTGCCAGCAAGACTTGGACTGGGAAGAATAATTCACCCCTCCACTTT; CDR3 protein: CASKTWTGKNNSPLHF
clone size: NA; V gene: TRBV5-1; D gene: TRBD1; J gene: TRBJ1-1; CDR3 DNA: TGCGCCAGCAGCCCTGGGGCCGGGACAGGGAACACTGAAGCTTTCTTT; CDR3 protein: CASSPGAGTGNTEAFF
clone size: NA; V gene: TRBV19; D gene: TRBD2; J gene: TRBJ2-2; CDR3 DNA: TGTGCCAGTAGTATGAGGTCGGGAGGGACCGGGGAGCTGTTTTTT; CDR3 protein: CASSMRSGGTGELFF
clone size: NA; V gene: TRBV27; D gene: NA; J gene: TRBJ2-4; CDR3 DNA: TGTGCCAGCAGTTTAACTTGGCAGGGGACGAGTCAGTACTTC; CDR3 protein: CASSLTWQGTSQYF
clone size: NA; V gene: TRBV23-1; D gene: NA; J gene: TRBJ2-4; CDR3 DNA: TGCGCCAGCAGTCAAAAAAGGGGAAGGATATTTCTGGCCAAAAACATTCAGTACTTC; CDR3 protein: CASSQKRGRIFLAKNIQYF
clone size: NA; V gene: TRBV2; D gene: TRBD1; J gene: TRBJ1-2; CDR3 DNA: TGTGCCAGCAGTGGAGTGACAGGGCCCTATGGCTACACCTTC; CDR3 protein: CASSGVTGPYGYTF
clone size: NA; V gene: TRBV2; D gene: TRBD1; J gene: TRBJ1-1; CDR3 DNA: TGTGCCAGCAGTGCGAGACCCCGGGACAGGGAAACTGAAGCTTTCTTT; CDR3 protein: CASSARPRDRETEAFF
clone size: few; V gene: TRBV7-2; D gene: NA; J gene: TRBJ2-5; CDR3 DNA: TGTGCCAGCAGCCGACCTCCCAGGCTCCAAGAGACCCAGTACTTC; CDR3 protein: CASSRPPRLQETQYF
clone size: NA; V gene: TRBV29-1; D gene: NA; J gene: TRBJ2-2; CDR3 DNA: TGCAGCGTTGGGAACAGGGGAGGAACCGGGGAGCTGTTTTTT; CDR3 protein: CSVGNRGGTGELFF
clone size: NA; V gene: TRBV2; D gene: NA; J gene: TRBJ2-1; CDR3 DNA: TGTGCCAGCACCCCGGTAGCGGCCTACAATGAGCAGTTCTTC; CDR3 protein: CASTPVAAYNEQFF
clone size: NA; V gene: TRBV25-1; D gene: NA; J gene: TRBJ2-3; CDR3 DNA: TGTGCCAGCAGTGAAGGACTCTACGAGAGCACAGATACGCAGTATTTT; CDR3 protein: CASSEGLYESTDTQYF
clone size: NA; V gene: TRBV7-3; D gene: NA; J gene: TRBJ2-1; CDR3 DNA: TGTGCCAGCAGCTCCCTCCCCGCAGTATCCTACAATGAGCAGTTCTTC; CDR3 protein: CASSSLPAVSYNEQFF
clone size: few; V gene: TRBV30; D gene: NA; J gene: TRBJ1-6; CDR3 DNA: TGTGCCTGGCGACAGTACTCCTATAATTCACCCCTCCACTTT; CDR3 protein: CAWRQYSYNSPLHF
clone size: NA; V gene: TRBV6-5; D gene: TRBD2; J gene: TRBJ2-3; CDR3 DNA: TGTGCCAGCAGTTACTCTAGCGGGGTGGGGGGAGATACGCAGTATTTT; CDR3 protein: CASSYSSGVGGDTQYF
clone size: NA; V gene: TRBV28; D gene: NA; J gene: TRBJ2-6; CDR3 DNA: TGTGCCAGCAGTTTCGTCGCGGGTAAGAGCTCTGGGGCCAACGTCCTGACTTTC; CDR3 protein: CASSFVAGKSSGANVLTF
clone size: NA; V gene: TRBV5-6; D gene: TRBD2; J gene: TRBJ2-2; CDR3 DNA: TGTGCCACCGGGAGGGGGGATTTCTCCACCGGGGAGCTGTTTTTT; CDR3 protein: CATGRGDFSTGELFF
clone size: NA; V gene: TRBV5-4; D gene: TRBD2; J gene: TRBJ2-1; CDR3 DNA: TGTGCCAGCAGCAAATGGGGGGGTGAGCAGTTCTTC; CDR3 protein: CASSKWGGEQFF
clone size: NA; V gene: TRBV28; D gene: NA; J gene: TRBJ2-7; CDR3 DNA: TGTGCCAGCAGTTTAATCTGGTCTAGTGTGCTCTACGAGCAGTACTTC; CDR3 protein: CASSLIWSSVLYEQYF
clone size: NA; V gene: TRBV5-8; D gene: NA; J gene: TRBJ1-6; CDR3 DNA: TGTGCCAGCAGCGCCGGCGGGGGGGTTTATTCACCCCTCCACTTT; CDR3 protein: CASSAGGGVYSPLHF
clone size: NA; V gene: TRBV9; D gene: NA; J gene: TRBJ2-4; CDR3 DNA: TGTGCCAGCAGCGTTGACCGGGGCAAAAACATTCAGTACTTC; CDR3 protein: CASSVDRGKNIQYF